This T cell receptor beta chain originates from a study of monozygotic twins with inflammatory bowel disease. The study, taken as a whole, reports: Patient repertoires may carry noise from differing immunosuppressive treatments.

Using eight separate reactions per sample, the authors generated cDNA. TCRalpha and TCRbeta cDNA went through two nested PCRs of approximately 16 and 10 cycles. TCRdb reprocessed the 5' RACE reads; each CDR3 protein has one entry and no DNA is given. The sample has some 330,000 distinct CDR3 sequences. It was from whole blood, with no T cell sorting, that total RNA was isolated. Notes on this clonotype: Its antigen is still unknown.

CDR1 is ENHRY and CDR2 is SYGVKD in the germline V gene. The CDR3 is made up of 16 amino acids. The sample comprised blood. The sequence derives from a human donor with ulcerative colitis or Crohn's disease, or a healthy co-twin of an affected twin (not recorded which). This chain links TRBV10-3 with TRBJ2-2; without DNA, the TCRdb call of TRBD1 cannot be checked. This CDR3 is CAISEPGQMNTGELFF.